This T cell receptor beta chain was sequenced for a study of blood T cell repertoires in COVID-19. Study summary: Donors in the United States, Italy and Spain gave samples during acute or convalescent COVID-19. T cells, B-cell-depleted T cells, or PBMCs supplied cDNA or gDNA.

Profiled with immunoSEQ multiplex PCR; TCRdb holds only in-frame clones, not every one. The sample consists of 200,000 to 250,000 clones, about 88% of them appearing once. Per the germline V gene, CDR1 is SGHVS and CDR2 is FQNEAQ. V lost 4 bases and J 4 bases, leaving 8 bases between the germline ends. This CDR3 contains 13 residues. There are a few counts of this clone. The rearrangement uses TRBV7-8 and TRBJ1-5; the D is unclear. Sequenced sample: peripheral blood. The clonotype was recovered from a woman aged 40 to 50 with acute or convalescent COVID-19. The DNA of the CDR3 is TGTGCCAGCAGCTCCCCCCCTAATCAGCCCCAGCATTTT. Its translation: CASSSPPNQPQHF.